The 16 T cell receptor beta chains below were found in one sample sequenced in a study of T cells in Graves' hyperthyroidism and ophthalmopathy. It was RNA transcripts that yielded the amplified TCR beta CDR3 regions. First-round RT-PCR with HTBI primers amplified the TCR CDR3 region. TCRdb re-analysed the multiplex PCR reads in MiXCR, keeping a single row per CDR3 protein. The repertoire holds about 350,000 distinct CDR3 sequences, 14% seen once, with approximately 25% in the top ten. Sequencing was carried out using blood. The receptors were sampled from a woman aged 25 to 45 with Graves' hyperthyroidism.

This clonotype has at least ten counts. The gene calls are TRBV27 and TRBJ1-2; D uncertain. The CDR3 is 14 residues long. Looked up from germline, CDR1 is MNHEY and CDR2 is SMNVEV (reference sequence). V shed 2 bases and J shed 4 bases, with 11 bases lying between them. CDR3 residues: CASSLRQTTYGYTF. The CDR3 DNA reads as TGTGCCAGCAGTTTAAGGCAAACGACCTATGGCTACACCTTC.

This clonotype was counted only a few times. The genes are TRBV6-1 and TRBJ2-7; 9 bases are shared with TRBD1. CDR1 is MNHNS, CDR2 SASEGT, per germline. The trim removed 6 bases at V and 5 bases at J, leaving 5 bases unmatched. This CDR3 contains 13 residues. CDR3 amino acids: CASRGTGFNEQYF. CDR3 sequence (DNA): TGTGCCAGCAGAGGGACAGGGTTCAACGAGCAGTACTTC.

This clonotype was observed a few times. The V and J genes are TRBV7-9 and TRBJ2-1; D is possibly TRBD2 (5 bases). Germline loops: CDR1 SEHNR, CDR2 FQNEAQ (reference sequence). V was clipped by 2 bases and J by 2 bases, with 10 bases between them. The CDR3 runs to 15 residues. The CDR3 spells CASSLTGKAYNEQFF. Written as DNA, the CDR3 is TGTGCCAGCAGCTTAACCGGGAAGGCCTACAATGAGCAGTTCTTC. The whole variable domain, filled in from reference TRBV7-9 and TRBJ2-1, reads DTGVSQNPRHKITKRGQNVTFRCDPISEHNRLYWYRQTLGQGPEFLTYFQNEAQLEKSRLLSDRFSAERPKGSFSTLEIQRTEQGDSAMYLCASSLTGKAYNEQFFGPGTRLTVL.

This clonotype was detected many times. The gene calls are TRBV7-9 and TRBJ2-5; 7 bases match TRBD2. Trimming cost V 3 bases and J 4 bases; bases outside gene matches: 5. Germline CDR1 and CDR2: SEHNR and FQNEAQ (reference sequence). The CDR3 sequence is 14 residues long. In DNA, the CDR3 is TGTGCCAGCAGCTTCCCGGGGGGTAGAGAGACCCAGTACTTC. This gives the protein CASSFPGGRETQYF.

This clonotype was observed at least ten times. V usage is TRBV3-1 and J usage is TRBJ2-7; D tentatively reads TRBD1 or TRBD2 (5 bases each). The CDR3 runs to 16 residues. V lost 2 bases, J lost 2 bases, and 16 bases lay in between. CDR1 LGHDT and CDR2 YNNKEL come from the germline V gene (reference sequence). The CDR3 sequence is CASSQKARDPTYEQYF. For the CDR3, the DNA is TGTGCCAGCAGCCAAAAGGCCCGGGACCCGACCTACGAGCAGTACTTC.

The chain is built from TRBV6-1 and TRBJ2-6; 10 nucleotides align to TRBD1. The germline CDR1 and CDR2 sequences are MNHNS and SASEGT. The CDR3 is 18 residues long. V dropped 6 bases and J dropped 1; count of bases not matched to a gene: 9. CDR3 nucleotides: TGTGCCAGCAGCCGCTCCGGGACAGGGGTTTCTGGGGCCAACGTCCTGACTTTC. It encodes CASSRSGTGVSGANVLTF.

This clonotype showed up many times. J is TRBJ2-5 and V is TRBV12-3 or TRBV12-4; maybe TRBD1 (6 bases). V was pared by 6 bases and J by 5 bases, with 13 bases between. This CDR3 has 13 amino acids. CDR3 loop: CASRAGAGETQYF. CDR3 nucleotides: TGTGCCAGCAGGGCAGGGGCTGGGGAGACCCAGTACTTC.

This clonotype was seen a handful of times. The V and J genes are TRBV5-1 and TRBJ2-2; D is perhaps TRBD1 (5 bases). Germline V CDR1 and CDR2: SGHRS, YFSETQ. The CDR3 spans 14 residues. V lost 2 bases to trimming and J lost 3 bases, with 8 bases between them. CDR3 nucleotides: TGCGCCAGCAGCTTCCAGGGTTACACCGGGGAGCTGTTTTTT. This codes for CASSFQGYTGELFF.

Many counts were recorded for this clonotype. V usage is TRBV7-2 and J usage is TRBJ2-4, with no clear D. V was trimmed by 4 bases and J by 1 base, leaving 11 bases between them. This CDR3 is 15 amino acids long. Germline assignment: CDR1 SGHTA and CDR2 FQGNSA. The CDR3 region is CASSSIIGAKNIQYF. The CDR3 nucleotides are TGTGCCAGCAGCTCAATCATAGGGGCCAAAAACATTCAGTACTTC.

This clonotype has ten or more counts. The genes are TRBV12-3 or TRBV12-4 and TRBJ1-5; weak D call: TRBD1 (6 bases). V shed 6 bases and J shed 4 bases, with 13 bases lying between them. CDR3 length: 14 amino acids. The CDR3: CASSKGQINQPQHF. Written as DNA, the CDR3 is TGTGCCAGCAGCAAAGGACAGATTAATCAGCCCCAGCATTTT.

At least ten counts were recorded for this clonotype. V usage is TRBV12-3 or TRBV12-4 and J usage is TRBJ2-7; D call uncertain. V was shortened by 2 bases and J by 3 bases, with 14 bases between the two germline ends. The CDR3 covers 15 residues. The CDR3 is CASSLSSGVHYEQYF. The CDR3 bases are TGTGCCAGCAGTTTAAGTTCGGGCGTCCACTACGAGCAGTACTTC.

There are many counts of this clonotype. The chain uses TRBV2 and TRBJ1-5; possible D gene TRBD1, 5 bases. The germline V gene has CDR1 SNHLY and CDR2 FYNNEI. The CDR3 loop spans 13 amino acids. V was shortened by 10 bases and J by 7 bases, with 17 bases between the two germline ends. The CDR3 DNA is TGTGCCATTTCCAGGGAAAAAGGACAGCCCCAGCATTTT. This translates into CAISREKGQPQHF.

This clonotype was picked up many times. V and J are TRBV27 and TRBJ2-1; 12 bases map to TRBD2. The germline CDR1 and CDR2 sequences are MNHEY and SMNVEV (reference sequence). The CDR3 totals 15 residues. The trim removed 6 bases at V and 7 bases at J, leaving 7 bases unmatched. The DNA for the CDR3 is TGTGCCAGCAGCAAGACTAGCGGGAGTCGAAATGAGCAGTTCTTC. This encodes CASSKTSGSRNEQFF.

Comment on this clonotype: The missing conserved phenylalanine or tryptophan at the end of this CDR3 makes a read error likely. This rearrangement joins TRBV2 to TRBJ2-7, with D unclear. Germline V gene lookup returns CDR1 SNHLY and CDR2 FYNNEI. The CDR3 is 12 residues long. With 3 bases removed from V and 10 bases from J, the gap between germline ends came to 13 bases. The CDR3 protein is CASSETWSDQYL. The CDR3 nucleotides read TGTGCCAGCAGTGAGACTTGGAGTGATCAGTACCTC.

The table lists this clonotype with many counts. The rearrangement links TRBV2 to TRBJ2-4; 9 bases match TRBD1. Germline lookup yields CDR1 SNHLY and CDR2 FYNNEI. The CDR3 runs 15 residues. Trimming took 8 bases from V and 6 from J; bases not matched to a gene: 11. DNA for the CDR3: TGTGCCAGCGGACCGACAGGGGGTGTTGGAAACATTCAGTACTTC. It yields the protein CASGPTGGVGNIQYF.

The chain uses TRBV20-1 and TRBJ1-1; D might be TRBD1 (5 bases). The V gene's germline CDR1 is DFQATT and CDR2 SNEGSKA (reference sequence). The CDR3 totals 13 residues. The V gene lost 6 bases and the J gene lost 0 bases, with 11 bases spanning the gap. The CDR3 region has the DNA TGCAGTGCGCTGGGACGGCTGAACACTGAAGCTTTCTTT. It is translated as CSALGRLNTEAFF.